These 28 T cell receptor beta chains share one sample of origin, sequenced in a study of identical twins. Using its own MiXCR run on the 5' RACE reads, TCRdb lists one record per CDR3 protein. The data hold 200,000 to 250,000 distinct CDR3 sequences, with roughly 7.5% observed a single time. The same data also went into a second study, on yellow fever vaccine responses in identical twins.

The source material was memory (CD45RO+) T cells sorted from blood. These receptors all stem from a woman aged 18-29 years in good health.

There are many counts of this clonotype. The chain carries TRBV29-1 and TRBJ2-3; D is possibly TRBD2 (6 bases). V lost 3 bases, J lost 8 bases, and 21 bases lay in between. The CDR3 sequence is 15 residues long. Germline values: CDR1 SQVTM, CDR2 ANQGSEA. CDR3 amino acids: CSVEFRGGGSGTQYF. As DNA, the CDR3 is TGCAGCGTTGAGTTCCGGGGTGGAGGGTCGGGTACGCAGTATTTT.

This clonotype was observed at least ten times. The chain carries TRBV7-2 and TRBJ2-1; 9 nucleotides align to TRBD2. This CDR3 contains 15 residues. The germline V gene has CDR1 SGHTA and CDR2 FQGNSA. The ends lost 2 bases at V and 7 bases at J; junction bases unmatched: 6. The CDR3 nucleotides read TGTGCCAGCAGCTTACGGCGGGAGGGCTCAAATGAGCAGTTCTTC. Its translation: CASSLRREGSNEQFF.

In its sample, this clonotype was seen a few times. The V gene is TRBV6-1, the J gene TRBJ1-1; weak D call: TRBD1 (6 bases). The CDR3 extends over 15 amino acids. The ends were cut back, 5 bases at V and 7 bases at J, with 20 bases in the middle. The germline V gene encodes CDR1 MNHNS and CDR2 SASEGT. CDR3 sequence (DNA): TGTGCCAGCAGTATCGTTGGTGGGGGGCAGGTTGAAGCTTTCTTT. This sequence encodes CASSIVGGGQVEAFF.

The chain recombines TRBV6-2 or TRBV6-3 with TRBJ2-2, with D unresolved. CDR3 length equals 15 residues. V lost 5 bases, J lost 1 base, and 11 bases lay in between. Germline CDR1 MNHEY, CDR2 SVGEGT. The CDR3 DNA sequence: TGTGCCAGCAGTCGAACAGTATTGAACACCGGGGAGCTGTTTTTT. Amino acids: CASSRTVLNTGELFF.

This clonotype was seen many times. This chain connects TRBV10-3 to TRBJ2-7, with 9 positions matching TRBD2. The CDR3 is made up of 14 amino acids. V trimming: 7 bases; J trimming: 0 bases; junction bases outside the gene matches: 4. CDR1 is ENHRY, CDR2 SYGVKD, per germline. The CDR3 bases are TGTGCCATCAAGGTAGCGGGAGCCTCCTACGAGCAGTACTTC. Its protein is CAIKVAGASYEQYF.

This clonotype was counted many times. CDR3 protein: CASSLGGTPPGAEAFF. The CDR3 DNA reads TGCGCCAGCAGCTTGGGGGGGACACCCCCGGGAGCTGAAGCTTTCTTT. The chain uses TRBV5-1 and TRBJ1-1; D perhaps matches TRBD1 (6 bases). CDR3 length equals 16 residues. Germline loops: CDR1 SGHRS, CDR2 YFSETQ. V lost 0 bases to trimming and J lost 6 bases, with 18 bases between them.

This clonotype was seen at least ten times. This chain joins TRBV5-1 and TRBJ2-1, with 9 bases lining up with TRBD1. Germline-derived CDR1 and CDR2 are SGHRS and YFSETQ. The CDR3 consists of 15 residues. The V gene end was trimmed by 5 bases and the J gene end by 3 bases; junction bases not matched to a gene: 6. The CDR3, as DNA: TGCGCCAGCAGTTTTCCGGGACAGGGCTACAATGAGCAGTTCTTC. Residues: CASSFPGQGYNEQFF.

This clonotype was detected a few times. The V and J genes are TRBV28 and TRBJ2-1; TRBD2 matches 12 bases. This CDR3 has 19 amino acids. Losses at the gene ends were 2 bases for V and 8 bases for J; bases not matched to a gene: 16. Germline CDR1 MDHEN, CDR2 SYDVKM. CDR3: CASSLRPSASGRAWDEQFF. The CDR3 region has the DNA TGTGCCAGCAGTTTACGCCCTTCGGCTAGCGGGAGGGCCTGGGATGAGCAGTTCTTC.

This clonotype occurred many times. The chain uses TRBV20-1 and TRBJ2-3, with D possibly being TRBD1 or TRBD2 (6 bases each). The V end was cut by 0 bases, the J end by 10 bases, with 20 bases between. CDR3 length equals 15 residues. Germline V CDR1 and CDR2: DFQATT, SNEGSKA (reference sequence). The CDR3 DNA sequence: TGCAGTGCTAGAGACCCCAGGGGACTCTCAGAGGCGCAGTATTTT. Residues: CSARDPRGLSEAQYF.

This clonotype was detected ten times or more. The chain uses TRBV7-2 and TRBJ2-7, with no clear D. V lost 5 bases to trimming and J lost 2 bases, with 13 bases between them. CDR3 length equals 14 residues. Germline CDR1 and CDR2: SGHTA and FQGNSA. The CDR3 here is CASSVRPGTYEQYF. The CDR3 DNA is TGTGCCAGCAGCGTCCGACCGGGTACCTACGAGCAGTACTTC.

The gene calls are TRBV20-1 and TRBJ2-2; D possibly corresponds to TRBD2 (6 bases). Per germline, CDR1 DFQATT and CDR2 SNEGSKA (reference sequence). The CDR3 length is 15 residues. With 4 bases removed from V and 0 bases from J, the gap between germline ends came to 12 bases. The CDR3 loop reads CSAKVGGANTGELFF. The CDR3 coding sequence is TGCAGTGCTAAAGTGGGCGGGGCGAACACCGGGGAGCTGTTTTTT.

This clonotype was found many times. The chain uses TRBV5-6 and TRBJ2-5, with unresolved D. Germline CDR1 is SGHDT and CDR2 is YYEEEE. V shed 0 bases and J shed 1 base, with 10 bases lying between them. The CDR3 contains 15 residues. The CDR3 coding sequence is TGTGCCAGCAGCTTGGGGGGTCCCAGCCAAGAGACCCAGTACTTC. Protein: CASSLGGPSQETQYF.

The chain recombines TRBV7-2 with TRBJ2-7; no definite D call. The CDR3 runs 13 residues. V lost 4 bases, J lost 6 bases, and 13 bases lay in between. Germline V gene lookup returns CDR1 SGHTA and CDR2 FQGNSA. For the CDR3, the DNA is TGTGCCAGCAGCTCAAGGGCGCCGACCGAGCAGTACTTC. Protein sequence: CASSSRAPTEQYF.

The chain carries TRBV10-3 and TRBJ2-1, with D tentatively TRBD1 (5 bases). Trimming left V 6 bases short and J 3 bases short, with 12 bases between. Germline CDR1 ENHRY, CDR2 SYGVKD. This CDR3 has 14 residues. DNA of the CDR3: TGTGCCATCAGGACGCAGGGAAACTACAATGAGCAGTTCTTC. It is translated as CAIRTQGNYNEQFF.

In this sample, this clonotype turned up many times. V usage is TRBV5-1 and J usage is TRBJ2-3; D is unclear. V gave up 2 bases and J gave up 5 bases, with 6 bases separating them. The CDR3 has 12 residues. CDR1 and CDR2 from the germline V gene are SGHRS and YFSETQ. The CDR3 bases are TGCGCCAGCAGCTTTAGTAAAGATACGCAGTATTTT. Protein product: CASSFSKDTQYF.

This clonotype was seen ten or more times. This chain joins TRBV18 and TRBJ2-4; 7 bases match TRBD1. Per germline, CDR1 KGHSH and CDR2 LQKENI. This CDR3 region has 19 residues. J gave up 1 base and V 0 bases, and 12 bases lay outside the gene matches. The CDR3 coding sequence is TGTGCCAGCTCACCACCGCGGACAGGCAACCTACCCGCCAAAAACATTCAGTACTTC. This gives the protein CASSPPRTGNLPAKNIQYF. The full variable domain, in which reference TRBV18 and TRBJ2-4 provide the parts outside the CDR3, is NAGVMQNPRHLVRRRGQEARLRCSPMKGHSHVYWYRQLPEEGLKFMVYLQKENIIDESGMPKERFSAEFPKEGPSILRIQQVVRGDSAAYFCASSPPRTGNLPAKNIQYFGAGTRLSVL.

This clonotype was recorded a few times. CDR3 loop: CASSLNAGGAGQETQYF. The CDR3 region has the DNA TGCGCCAGCAGCTTGAATGCCGGGGGCGCGGGTCAAGAGACCCAGTACTTC. The chain has TRBV5-1 and TRBJ2-5; the D call may be TRBD1 or TRBD2 (6 bases each). The V and J ends lost 1 base and 2 bases respectively, with 18 bases between them. This CDR3 comprises 17 residues. CDR1 is SGHRS and CDR2 is YFSETQ in the germline V gene.

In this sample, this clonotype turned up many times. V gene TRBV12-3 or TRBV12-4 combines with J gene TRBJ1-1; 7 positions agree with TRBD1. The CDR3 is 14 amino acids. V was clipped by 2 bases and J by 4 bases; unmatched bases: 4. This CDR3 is CASSLFAGGTEAFF. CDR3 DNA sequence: TGTGCCAGCAGTTTATTCGCAGGGGGCACTGAAGCTTTCTTT.

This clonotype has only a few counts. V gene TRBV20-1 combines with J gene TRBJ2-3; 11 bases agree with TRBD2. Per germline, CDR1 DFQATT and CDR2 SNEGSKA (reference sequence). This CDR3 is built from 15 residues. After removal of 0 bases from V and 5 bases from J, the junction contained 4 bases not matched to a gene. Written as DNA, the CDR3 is TGCAGTGCTAGAGATAGCGGGAGGGCCGGAGATACGCAGTATTTT. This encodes CSARDSGRAGDTQYF.

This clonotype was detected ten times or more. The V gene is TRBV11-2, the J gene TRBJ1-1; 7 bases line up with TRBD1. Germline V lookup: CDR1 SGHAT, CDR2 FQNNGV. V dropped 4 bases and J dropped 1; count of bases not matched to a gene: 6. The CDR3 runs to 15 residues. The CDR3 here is CASSSMGQPNTEAFF. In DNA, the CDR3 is TGTGCCAGCAGCTCCATGGGACAGCCGAACACTGAAGCTTTCTTT.

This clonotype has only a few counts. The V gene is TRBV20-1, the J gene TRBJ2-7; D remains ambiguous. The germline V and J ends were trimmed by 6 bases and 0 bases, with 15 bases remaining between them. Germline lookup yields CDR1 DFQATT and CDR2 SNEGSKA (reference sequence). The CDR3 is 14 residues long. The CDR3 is CSAMDPKSSYEQYF. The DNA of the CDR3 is TGCAGTGCCATGGACCCGAAAAGCTCCTACGAGCAGTACTTC.

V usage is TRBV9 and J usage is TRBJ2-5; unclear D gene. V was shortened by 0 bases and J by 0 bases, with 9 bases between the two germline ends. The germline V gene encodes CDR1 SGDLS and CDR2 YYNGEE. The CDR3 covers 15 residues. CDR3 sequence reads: CASSVGIGYQETQYF. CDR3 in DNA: TGTGCCAGCAGCGTAGGGATAGGCTACCAAGAGACCCAGTACTTC.

Here the CDR3 reads CSARDLGQPYEQYF. The CDR3 DNA is TGCAGTGCTAGAGATTTAGGACAGCCCTACGAGCAGTACTTC. The genes are TRBV20-1 and TRBJ2-7; perhaps TRBD1 as D (6 bases). The CDR3 totals 14 residues. CDR1 is DFQATT, CDR2 SNEGSKA, per germline (reference sequence). Trimming took off 0 bases at V and 2 bases at J, with 11 bases between the two ends.

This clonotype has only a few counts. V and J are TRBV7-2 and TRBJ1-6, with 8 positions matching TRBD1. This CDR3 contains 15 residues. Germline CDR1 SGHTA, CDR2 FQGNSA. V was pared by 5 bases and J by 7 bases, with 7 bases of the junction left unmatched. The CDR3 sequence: CASSPKTGANSPLHF. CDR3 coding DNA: TGTGCCAGCAGCCCAAAGACAGGGGCAAATTCACCCCTCCACTTT.

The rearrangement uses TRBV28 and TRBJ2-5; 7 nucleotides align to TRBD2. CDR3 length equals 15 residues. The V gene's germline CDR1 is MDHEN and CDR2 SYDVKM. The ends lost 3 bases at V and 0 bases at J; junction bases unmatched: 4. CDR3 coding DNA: TGTGCCAGCAGTTTTGGGGGGGGTAACCAAGAGACCCAGTACTTC. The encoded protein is CASSFGGGNQETQYF.

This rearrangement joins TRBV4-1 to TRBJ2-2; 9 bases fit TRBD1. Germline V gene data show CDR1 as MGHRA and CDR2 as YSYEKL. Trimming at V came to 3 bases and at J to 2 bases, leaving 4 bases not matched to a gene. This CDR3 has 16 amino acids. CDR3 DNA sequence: TGCGCCAGCAGCCATACGGACAGGGGTAACACCGGGGAGCTGTTTTTT. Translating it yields CASSHTDRGNTGELFF.

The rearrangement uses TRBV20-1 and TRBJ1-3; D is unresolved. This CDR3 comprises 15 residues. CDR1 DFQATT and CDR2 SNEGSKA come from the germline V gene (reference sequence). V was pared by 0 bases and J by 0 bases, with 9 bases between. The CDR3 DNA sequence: TGCAGTGCTAGAGATGGTCTGAGCTCTGGAAACACCATATATTTT. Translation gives CSARDGLSSGNTIYF.

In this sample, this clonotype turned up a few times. The chain's CDR3 is CASSYEGLAGRSQYF. CDR3 in DNA: TGTGCCAGCAGTTACGAAGGACTAGCGGGAAGAAGTCAGTACTTC. The rearrangement joins TRBV6-5 to TRBJ2-7; 12 nucleotides align to TRBD2. The CDR3 contains 15 residues. The V gene's germline CDR1 is MNHEY and CDR2 SVGAGI. Trimming at V came to 2 bases and at J to 10 bases, leaving 9 bases not matched to a gene.